Listed below are T cell receptor beta chains from one sample, sequenced in a study of neurological immune-mediated disorders. TCRdb reanalysed the 5' RACE reads using MiXCR and keeps one entry per CDR3 protein. The sample lists some 60,000 distinct CDR3 sequences, approximately 3.7% occurring once. The sequenced sample consisted of PBMCs. The receptors were sampled from a woman between 50 and 59 years old with multiple sclerosis. Each CDR3 is given with its conserved first and last residue. D genes are given only for firm matches. Expanded clones are given a class, and other clones once, few, many or no size at all.

TRBJ1-1 - - 16 TRBV20-1 CSARDEYGGRGTEAFF TGCAGTGCTAGAGATGAGTATGGGGGCAGAGGCACTGAAGCTTTCTTT
TRBJ1-6 many - 14 TRBV18 CASSPEGVGSPLNF TGTGCCAGCTCACCGGAAGGGGTTGGTTCACCCCTCAACTTT
TRBJ2-1 many - 13 TRBV7-9 CASSFSGSDEQFF TGTGCCAGCAGCTTTTCAGGGAGCGATGAGCAGTTCTTC
TRBJ2-3 few TRBD2 14 TRBV20-1 CSALLAGNTDTQYF TGCAGTGCCCTTTTAGCGGGGAACACAGATACGCAGTATTTT
TRBJ2-6 many - 13 TRBV29-1 CSVGSSGANVLTF TGCAGCGTTGGAAGCTCTGGGGCCAACGTCCTGACTTTC
TRBJ2-7 many TRBD2 16 TRBV20-1 CSARKHGTSGSYEQYF TGCAGTGCTAGAAAACACGGGACTAGCGGTTCCTACGAGCAGTACTTC
TRBJ2-5 many TRBD2 15 TRBV5-1 CASSLGLAGGETQYF TGCGCCAGCAGCTTGGGACTAGCGGGAGGAGAGACCCAGTACTTC
TRBJ2-5 many - 13 TRBV7-3 CASSQNSAGTQYF TGTGCCAGCAGCCAAAATTCGGCAGGGACCCAGTACTTC
TRBJ2-1 - - 13 TRBV11-2 CASSLAPVNEQFF TGTGCCAGCAGCTTAGCCCCCGTCAATGAGCAGTTCTTC
TRBJ2-5 many - 15 TRBV7-9 CASSLSYGRQETQYF TGTGCCAGCAGCTTATCGTACGGACGGCAAGAGACCCAGTACTTC
TRBJ2-7 few - 11 TRBV3-1 CASRKGYEQYF TGTGCCAGCAGAAAAGGGTACGAGCAGTACTTC
TRBJ2-7 many - 12 TRBV5-1 CASSGTTYEQYF TGCGCCAGCAGCGGAACTACCTACGAGCAGTACTTC
TRBJ1-1 - TRBD1 15 TRBV12-3/TRBV12-4 CASSVPGQGHTEAFF TGTGCCAGCAGTGTTCCGGGACAGGGCCACACTGAAGCTTTCTTT
TRBJ1-1 many - 13 TRBV5-6 CASSLGGLTEAFF TGTGCCAGCAGCTTGGGGGGATTGACTGAAGCTTTCTTT
TRBJ2-1 many - 14 TRBV4-3 CASSQQTSTDEQFF TGCGCCAGCAGCCAACAAACTAGCACGGATGAGCAGTTCTTC
TRBJ1-5 - TRBD1 15 TRBV5-5 CASSRTGGEAQPQHF TGTGCCAGCAGCCGTACAGGGGGCGAAGCTCAGCCCCAGCATTTT
TRBJ1-1 many TRBD1 17 TRBV5-1 CASSLAFPQGANTEAFF TGCGCCAGCAGCTTGGCGTTTCCACAGGGGGCAAACACTGAAGCTTTCTTT
TRBJ1-2 many - 11 TRBV6-1 CASSESVVGTF TGTGCCAGCAGTGAATCCGTTGTGGGCACCTTC
TRBJ2-5 many - 14 TRBV5-6 CASSLVSLQETQYF TGTGCCAGCAGCTTGGTCTCCCTCCAAGAGACCCAGTACTTC
TRBJ2-7 many - 14 TRBV5-1 CASSLEGRVQEQYF TGCGCCAGCAGCTTGGAGGGCAGGGTTCAAGAGCAGTACTTC